One and the same sample provided the 6 T cell receptor beta chains below, sequenced in a study of shared clonotypes between healthy human individuals. The assay was immunoSEQ multiplex PCR, and TCRdb's table has in-frame clones only and misses some. The table lists roughly 1 million clones, roughly 80% of them singletons. Input material: memory CD4+ T cells sorted from blood. Noted subset: CD45RA-negative fraction. All receptors derive from a man younger than 30 in good health.

The rearrangement links TRBV11-2 to TRBJ2-7; 10 bases are a match to TRBD1. The CDR3 consists of 15 residues. J gave up 7 bases and V 0 bases, and 6 bases lay outside the gene matches. CDR1 and CDR2 from the germline V gene are SGHAT and FQNNGV. CDR3 sequence: CASSLDGDRGGEQYF. The DNA for the CDR3 is TGTGCCAGCAGCTTAGACGGGGACAGGGGAGGGGAGCAGTACTTC.

This clone was observed once. The CDR3 DNA reads TGTGCCAGCAGCCCGAGCGGGTTCCGGCCCCCTAGCACAGATACGCAGTATTTT. This translates into CASSPSGFRPPSTDTQYF. This sequence joins TRBV7-3 and TRBJ2-3, with D perhaps matching TRBD2 (6 bases). Per germline, CDR1 SGHTA and CDR2 FQGTGA. V was cut by 5 bases and J by 0 bases, with 21 bases left in between. This CDR3 region has 18 residues. The variable domain in full, with the rest retrieved from reference TRBV7-3 and TRBJ2-3, is GAGVSQTPSNKVTEKGKYVELRCDPISGHTALYWYRQSLGQGPEFLIYFQGTGAADDSGLPNDRFFAVRPEGSVSTLKIQRTERGDSAVYLCASSPSGFRPPSTDTQYFGPGTRLTVL.

As to this clone: The junction differs from germline at one of its ends, possibly a read error. V gene TRBV7-7 combines with J gene TRBJ1-2, with 8 positions matching TRBD1. The germline CDR1 and CDR2 sequences are SSHAT and FNYEAQ (reference sequence). CDR3 length: 14 amino acids. The CDR3 region has the DNA TGTGCTAGCAGCTACATACAGGGGGACTATGGCTACACCTTC. This encodes CASSYIQGDYGYTF.

This clone was counted once. This rearrangement joins TRBV10-3 to TRBJ1-4, with 9 bases lining up with TRBD1. V was clipped by 8 bases and J by 4 bases; unmatched bases: 11. This CDR3 has 16 residues. The germline CDR1 and CDR2 sequences are ENHRY and SYGVKD. The CDR3 bases are TGTGCCATCTCACTCCGGGACAGGGCCTATAATGAAAAACTGTTTTTT. Amino acids: CAISLRDRAYNEKLFF.

The J gene is TRBJ2-5, the V gene TRBV7-8; the D gene is possibly TRBD2 (6 bases). The CDR3 is 16 amino acids. Trimming left V 6 bases short and J 5 bases short, with 22 bases between. CDR1 is SGHVS and CDR2 is FQNEAQ in the germline V gene. CDR3 coding DNA: TGTGCCAGCAGTTGGGGGAGCGGGCTGCGCCGGGAGACCCAGTACTTC. It is translated as CASSWGSGLRRETQYF.

A single count supports this clone. Other nucleotide sequences in the sample specify the same CDR3. This chain links TRBV7-2 with TRBJ2-3, with D possibly TRBD2 on 5 matching bases. Germline CDR1 is SGHTA and CDR2 is FQGNSA. The CDR3 loop spans 12 amino acids. V was trimmed by 3 bases and J by 5 bases, leaving 6 bases between them. CDR3 loop: CASSFRGDTQYF. For the CDR3, the DNA is TGTGCCAGCAGCTTCCGGGGAGATACGCAGTATTTT.